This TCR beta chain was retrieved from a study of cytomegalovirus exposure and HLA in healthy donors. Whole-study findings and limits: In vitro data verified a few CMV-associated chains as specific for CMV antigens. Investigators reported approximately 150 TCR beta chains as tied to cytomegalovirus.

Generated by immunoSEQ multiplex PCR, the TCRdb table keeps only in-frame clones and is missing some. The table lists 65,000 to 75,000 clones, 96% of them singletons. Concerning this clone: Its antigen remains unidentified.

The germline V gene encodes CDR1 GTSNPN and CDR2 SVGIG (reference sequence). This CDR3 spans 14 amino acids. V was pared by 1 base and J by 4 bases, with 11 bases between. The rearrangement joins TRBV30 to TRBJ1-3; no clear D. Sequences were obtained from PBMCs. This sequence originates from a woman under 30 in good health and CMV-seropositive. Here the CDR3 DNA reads TGTGCCTGGAGTGCGGGAAGTGGGGGAAACACCATATATTTT. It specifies CAWSAGSGGNTIYF.